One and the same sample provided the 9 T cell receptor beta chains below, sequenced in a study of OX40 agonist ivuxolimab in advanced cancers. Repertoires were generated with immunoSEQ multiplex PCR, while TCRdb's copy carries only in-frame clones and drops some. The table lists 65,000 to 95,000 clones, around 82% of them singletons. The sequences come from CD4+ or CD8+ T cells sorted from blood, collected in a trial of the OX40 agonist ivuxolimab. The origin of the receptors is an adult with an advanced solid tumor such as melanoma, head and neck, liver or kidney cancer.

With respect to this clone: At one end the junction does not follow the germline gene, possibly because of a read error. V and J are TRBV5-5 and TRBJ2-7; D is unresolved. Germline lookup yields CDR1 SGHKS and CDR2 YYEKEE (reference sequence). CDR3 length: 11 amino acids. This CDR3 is CASSFSHEQYF. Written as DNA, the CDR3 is TGTGCCAGCAGCTTCTCCCACGAGCAGTACTTC. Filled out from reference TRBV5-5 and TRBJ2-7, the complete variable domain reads DAGVTQSPTHLIKTRGQQVTLRCSPISGHKSVSWYQQVLGQGPQFIFQYYEKEERGRGNFPDRFSARQFPNYSSELNVNALLLGDSALYLCASSFSHEQYFGPGTRLTVT.

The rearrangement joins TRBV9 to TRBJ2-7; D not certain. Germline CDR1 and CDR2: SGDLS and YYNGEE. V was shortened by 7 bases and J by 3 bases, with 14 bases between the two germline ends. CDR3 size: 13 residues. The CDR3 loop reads CASSPGEFYEQYF. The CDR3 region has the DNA TGTGCCAGCTCTCCCGGAGAATTCTACGAGCAGTACTTC.

The chain's CDR3 is CASSRPGGTYEQYF. The CDR3 coding sequence is TGTGCCAGCAGCCGTCCAGGGGGTACCTACGAGCAGTACTTC. The chain employs TRBV5-6 and TRBJ2-7; 7 bases match TRBD1. The CDR3 loop spans 14 amino acids. J was trimmed by 2 bases and V by 4 bases; bases with no gene match: 6. The germline gives CDR1 SGHDT, CDR2 YYEEEE. The full variable domain, with the rest looked up from reference TRBV5-6 and TRBJ2-7, is DAGVTQSPTHLIKTRGQQVTLRCSPKSGHDTVSWYQQALGQGPQFIFQYYEEEERQRGNFPDRFSGHQFPNYSSELNVNALLLGDSALYLCASSRPGGTYEQYFGPGTRLTVT.

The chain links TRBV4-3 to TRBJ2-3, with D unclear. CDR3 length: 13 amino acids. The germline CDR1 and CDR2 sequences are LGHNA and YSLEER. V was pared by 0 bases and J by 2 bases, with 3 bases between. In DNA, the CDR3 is TGCGCCAGCAGCCAAGACTACACAGATACGCAGTATTTT. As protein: CASSQDYTDTQYF.

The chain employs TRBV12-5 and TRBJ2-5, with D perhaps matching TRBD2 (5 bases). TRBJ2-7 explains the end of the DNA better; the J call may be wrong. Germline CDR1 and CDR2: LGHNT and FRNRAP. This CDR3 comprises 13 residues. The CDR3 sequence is CASGLSGSHEQYF. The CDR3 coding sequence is TGTGCTAGTGGTTTGTCGGGATCGCACGAGCAGTACTTC.

The CDR3 protein is CASSLNRGWDGYTF. CDR3 nucleotide sequence: TGTGCCAGCAGCCTGAACAGGGGATGGGATGGCTACACCTTC. The rearrangement uses TRBV6-5 and TRBJ1-2, with 7 bases aligning to TRBD1. Germline V gives CDR1 MNHEY, CDR2 SVGAGI. V shed 6 bases, J shed 6 bases, and the junction held 10 bases outside the gene matches. The CDR3 is made up of 14 amino acids.

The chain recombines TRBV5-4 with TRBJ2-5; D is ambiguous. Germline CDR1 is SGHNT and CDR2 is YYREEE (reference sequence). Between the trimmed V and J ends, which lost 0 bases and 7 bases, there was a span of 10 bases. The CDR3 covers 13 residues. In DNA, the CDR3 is TGTGCCAGCAGCTTGGATGGCGTGGGGACCCAGTACTTC. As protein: CASSLDGVGTQYF. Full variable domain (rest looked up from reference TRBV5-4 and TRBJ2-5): ETGVTQSPTHLIKTRGQQVTLRCSSQSGHNTVSWYQQALGQGPQFIFQYYREEENGRGNFPPRFSGLQFPNYSSELNVNALELDDSALYLCASSLDGVGTQYFGPGTRLLVL.

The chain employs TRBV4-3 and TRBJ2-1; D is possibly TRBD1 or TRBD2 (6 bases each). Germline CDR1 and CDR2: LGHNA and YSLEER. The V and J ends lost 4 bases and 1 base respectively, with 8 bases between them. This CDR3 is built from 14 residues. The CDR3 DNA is TGCGCCAGCAGCCTAGGGGGGTCCTACAATGAGCAGTTCTTC. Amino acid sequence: CASSLGGSYNEQFF.

The CDR3 loop reads CASSLPGSMNTEAFF. The CDR3 DNA reads as TGTGCCAGCAGTTTGCCCGGTAGTATGAACACTGAAGCTTTCTTT. The rearrangement links TRBV28 to TRBJ1-1; D ambiguous. The length of the CDR3 is 15 residues. CDR1 and CDR2 (germline): MDHEN, SYDVKM. V was pared by 3 bases and J by 0 bases, with 11 bases between.